This T cell receptor beta chain derives from a study of Graves' ophthalmopathy and Graves' hyperthyroidism. Whole-study results and caveats: Among thyroid clonotypes expanded above 0.001 frequency, most also appeared in blood.

Every ophthalmopathy donor presented moderate-to-severe activity, CAS ≥3, NOSPECS ≥4 and duration under 3 months. PBMCs came from 10 ml of fresh peripheral blood. The J segment lost 5 bases and the V segment lost 5 bases, leaving 3 bases of the junction unmatched. The CDR3 sequence is 14 residues long. CDR1 and CDR2 (germline): SGHVS, FQNEAQ. This clonotype has ten or more counts. No antigen is known for it. Researchers took RNA transcripts and amplified TCR beta CDR3 regions from them. The authors performed first-round RT-PCR with HTBI primers and then a second-round multiplex PCR. MiXCR, applied by TCRdb to the multiplex PCR reads, yields one record per CDR3 protein. The profile shows about 200,000 distinct CDR3 sequences, 25% to 35% of them singletons.

The rearrangement links TRBV7-8 to TRBJ2-7; 13 bases are a match to TRBD2. The TCR originated in a man aged 50 to 59 with Graves' ophthalmopathy. Specimen: peripheral blood. The CDR3 reads CASSTGLAGNEQYF. The CDR3 nucleotides read TGTGCCAGCAGCACGGGACTAGCGGGAAACGAGCAGTACTTC.